The table lists the clone carrying this T cell receptor beta chain with a few counts. Antigen: not known. Together with a sample-barcoded 5' primer, a J-beta primer mix was included in a second PCR lasting about 7 to 11 cycles. MiXCR, run by TCRdb on the 5' RACE reads, gives a single entry per CDR3 protein. The profile shows 710,000 or so distinct CDR3 sequences, about 20% of them singletons. The CDR3 runs 15 residues. From germline, CDR1 is MDHEN and CDR2 SYDVKM. J gave up 3 bases and V 5 bases, and 8 bases lay outside the gene matches. The sample belongs to a study of blood T cells in healthy people across ages. Broader study findings: TCR beta diversity per million T cells fell roughly linearly with age.

Each sample gave at least 6.5 million isolated PBMCs. This chain links TRBV28 with TRBJ1-2, with TRBD1 matching 8 bases. The TCR originated in a man aged 70-80 years in good health. Material for sequencing was blood. Here the CDR3 reads CASSTGQGWDYGYTF. Here the CDR3 DNA reads TGTGCCAGCAGTACCGGACAGGGATGGGACTATGGCTACACCTTC.